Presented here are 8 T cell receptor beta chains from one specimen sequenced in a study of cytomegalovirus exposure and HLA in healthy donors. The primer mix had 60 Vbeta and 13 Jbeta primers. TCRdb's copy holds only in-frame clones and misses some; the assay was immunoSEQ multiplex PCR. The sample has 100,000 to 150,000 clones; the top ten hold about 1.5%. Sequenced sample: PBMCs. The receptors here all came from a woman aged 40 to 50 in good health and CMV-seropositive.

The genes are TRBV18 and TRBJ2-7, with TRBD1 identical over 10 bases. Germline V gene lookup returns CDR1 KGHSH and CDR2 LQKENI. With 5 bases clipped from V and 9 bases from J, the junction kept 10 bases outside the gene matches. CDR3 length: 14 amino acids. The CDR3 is CASSSSGTGDGQYF. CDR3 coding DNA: TGTGCCAGCTCATCATCCGGGACAGGGGACGGGCAGTACTTC.

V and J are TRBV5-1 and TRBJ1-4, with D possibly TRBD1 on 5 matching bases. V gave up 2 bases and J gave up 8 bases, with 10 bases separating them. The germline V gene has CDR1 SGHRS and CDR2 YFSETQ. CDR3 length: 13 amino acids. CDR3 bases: TGCGCCAGCAGCTTTGCAGGGCAGGAAAAACTGTTTTTT. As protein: CASSFAGQEKLFF. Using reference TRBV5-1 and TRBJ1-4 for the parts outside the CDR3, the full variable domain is KAGVTQTPRYLIKTRGQQVTLSCSPISGHRSVSWYQQTPGQGLQFLFEYFSETQRNKGNFPGRFSGRQFSNSRSEMNVSTLELGDSALYLCASSFAGQEKLFFGSGTQLSVL.

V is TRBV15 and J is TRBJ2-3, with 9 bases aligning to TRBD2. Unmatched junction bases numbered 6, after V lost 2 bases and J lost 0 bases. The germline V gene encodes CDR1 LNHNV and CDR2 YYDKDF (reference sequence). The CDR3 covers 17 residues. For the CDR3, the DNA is TGTGCCACCAGCAGAAGCCTCACTAGCGGGAGCACAGATACGCAGTATTTT. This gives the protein CATSRSLTSGSTDTQYF.

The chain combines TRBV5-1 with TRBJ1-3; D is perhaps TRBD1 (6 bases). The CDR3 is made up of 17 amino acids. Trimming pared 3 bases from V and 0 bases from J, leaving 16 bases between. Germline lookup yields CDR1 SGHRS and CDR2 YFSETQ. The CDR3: CASSSEWGPFSGNTIYF. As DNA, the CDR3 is TGCGCCAGCAGCTCCGAATGGGGGCCCTTCTCTGGAAACACCATATATTTT.

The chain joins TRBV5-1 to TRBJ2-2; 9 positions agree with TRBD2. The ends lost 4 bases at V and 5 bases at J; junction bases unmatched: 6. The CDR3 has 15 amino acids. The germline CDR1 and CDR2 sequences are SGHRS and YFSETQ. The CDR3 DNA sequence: TGCGCCAGCAGCCCTGCTAGCGGGAAAACCGGGGAGCTGTTTTTT. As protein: CASSPASGKTGELFF. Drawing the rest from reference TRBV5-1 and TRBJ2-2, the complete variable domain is KAGVTQTPRYLIKTRGQQVTLSCSPISGHRSVSWYQQTPGQGLQFLFEYFSETQRNKGNFPGRFSGRQFSNSRSEMNVSTLELGDSALYLCASSPASGKTGELFFGEGSRLTVL.

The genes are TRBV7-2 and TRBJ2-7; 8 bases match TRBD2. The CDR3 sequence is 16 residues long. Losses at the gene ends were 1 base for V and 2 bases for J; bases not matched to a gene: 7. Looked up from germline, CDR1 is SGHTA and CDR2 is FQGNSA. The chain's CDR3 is CASSLVPGLDAYEQYF. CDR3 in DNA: TGTGCCAGCAGCTTAGTACCGGGACTAGATGCCTACGAGCAGTACTTC.

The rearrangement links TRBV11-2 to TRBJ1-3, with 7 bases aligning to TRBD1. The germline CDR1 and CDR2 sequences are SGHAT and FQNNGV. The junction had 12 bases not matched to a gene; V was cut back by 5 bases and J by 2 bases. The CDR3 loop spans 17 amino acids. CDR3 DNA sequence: TGTGCCAGCAGCGCCCGACAGGGCGGAGGCGCTGGAAACACCATATATTTT. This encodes CASSARQGGGAGNTIYF.

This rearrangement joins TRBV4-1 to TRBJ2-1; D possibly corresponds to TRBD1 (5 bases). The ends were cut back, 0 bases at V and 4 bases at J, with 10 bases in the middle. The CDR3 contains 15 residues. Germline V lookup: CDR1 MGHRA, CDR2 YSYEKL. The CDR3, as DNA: TGCGCCAGCAGCCAAGAGTTCCCAGGGTACAATGAGCAGTTCTTC. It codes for CASSQEFPGYNEQFF.